This TCR beta chain comes out of a study of blood T cell repertoires in COVID-19. Germline V gene sequence: CDR1 SGHRS, CDR2 YFSETQ. The CDR3 loop spans 14 amino acids. Trimming cost V 0 bases and J 1 base, with 7 bases left between them. TCRdb's copy holds only in-frame clones and misses some; the assay was immunoSEQ multiplex PCR. The top ten hold approximately 1.8% of the sample, which has more than 300,000 clones, about 91% seen once. Sequencing used peripheral blood. The clonotype was recovered from a woman between 25 and 40 years old with COVID-19, enrolled during active disease. The chain recombines TRBV5-1 with TRBJ1-1; tentative D call: TRBD1 (6 bases). CDR3 coding DNA: TGCGCCAGCAGCTTGGAGGGGGAGAACACTGAAGCTTTCTTT. Amino acid sequence: CASSLEGENTEAFF.